This entry lists 29 T cell receptor beta chains sequenced from one sample in a study of T cells in localized non-small cell lung cancer. Sequencing used immunoSEQ multiplex PCR; TCRdb keeps in-frame clones, though not all of them. The sample carries over a thousand clones, approximately 26% recorded once. The starting material was lung tumor tissue, obtained before any cancer treatment. These receptors all stem from a woman aged 35 to 75 with stage II lung adenocarcinoma.

There are a few counts of this clone. The same CDR3 can be traced to other DNA sequences in this sample. The J gene is TRBJ1-5, the V gene TRBV11-3; tentative D call: TRBD1 (5 bases). The V end was cut by 3 bases, the J end by 3 bases, with 15 bases between. The CDR3 totals 16 residues. In germline, CDR1 is SGHNT, CDR2 YENEEA. The CDR3 sequence: CASSLGGRGSNQPQHF. The CDR3 coding sequence is TGTGCCAGCAGCTTGGGCGGGAGGGGCTCCAATCAGCCCCAGCATTTT.

This chain connects TRBV28 to TRBJ2-1; D possibly uses TRBD1 or TRBD2 (5 bases each). Germline CDR1 MDHEN, CDR2 SYDVKM. The germline V and J ends were trimmed by 3 bases and 6 bases, with 9 bases remaining between them. The CDR3 spans 13 residues. The chain's CDR3 is CASSFGAGNEQFF. The CDR3, as DNA: TGTGCCAGCAGTTTCGGGGCGGGCAATGAGCAGTTCTTC.

The J gene is TRBJ2-7, the V gene TRBV30; 8 positions match TRBD2. The germline V gene has CDR1 GTSNPN and CDR2 SVGIG (reference sequence). CDR3 length equals 16 residues. V dropped 1 base and J dropped 2; count of bases not matched to a gene: 10. CDR3 in DNA: TGTGCCTGGAGTGAATTTAGCGGGGTATCCCCCTACGAGCAGTACTTC. Protein product: CAWSEFSGVSPYEQYF.

This rearrangement joins TRBV5-1 to TRBJ2-1; D perhaps matches TRBD2 (5 bases). Germline CDR1 SGHRS, CDR2 YFSETQ. CDR3 size: 15 residues. V was clipped by 4 bases and J by 3 bases, with 14 bases between them. CDR3 loop: CASSLLDLGYNEQFF. CDR3 nucleotides: TGCGCCAGCAGCCTACTAGATTTGGGCTACAATGAGCAGTTCTTC.

This clone is categorized as medium-sized. The CDR3 loop reads CASRLTGGYEKLFF. As DNA, the CDR3 is TGTGCCAGCAGGCTGACAGGGGGTTATGAAAAACTGTTTTTT. The J gene is TRBJ1-4, the V gene TRBV7-8; 9 bases match TRBD1. CDR1 SGHVS and CDR2 FQNEAQ come from the germline V gene. V lost 6 bases to trimming and J lost 6 bases; unmatched junction nucleotides: 5. There are 14 residues in the CDR3.

This clone has more than one count but fewer than ten. Mismatch with germline at one junction end may stem from a read error. The chain couples TRBV6-8 to TRBJ2-2, with no clear D. The CDR3 length is 13 residues. Germline CDR1 reads MNHGY; CDR2 reads SAAAGT. The CDR3, as DNA: TGTGCCAGCAGTGACTCAGCGAATGGGGAGCTGTTTTTT. It specifies CASSDSANGELFF.

The J gene is TRBJ1-5, the V gene TRBV10-2; 11 positions agree with TRBD1. CDR1 WSHSY and CDR2 SAAADI come from the germline V gene. The CDR3 is made up of 14 amino acids. Trimming removed 4 bases from V and 7 bases from J; junction bases left unmatched: 3. This CDR3 is CASSAGQGAQPQHF. The DNA of the CDR3 is TGCGCCAGCAGTGCCGGACAGGGGGCGCAGCCCCAGCATTTT.

This clone has more than one count but fewer than ten. This chain uses TRBV5-1 with TRBJ2-3; D ambiguous. The germline V gene has CDR1 SGHRS and CDR2 YFSETQ. The V end was cut by 1 base, the J end by 0 bases, with 9 bases between. The CDR3 sequence is 15 residues long. The CDR3: CASSLSRTSTDTQYF. For the CDR3, the DNA is TGCGCCAGCAGCTTGAGTCGTACTAGCACAGATACGCAGTATTTT.

Here the CDR3 DNA reads TGTGCCAGTAGTATGGGGGGCGCCACCTACGAGCAGTACTTC. As protein: CASSMGGATYEQYF. The rearrangement joins TRBV19 to TRBJ2-7; D is tentatively TRBD1 or TRBD2 (6 bases each). CDR1 LNHDA and CDR2 SQIVND come from the germline V gene (reference sequence). V was cut by 3 bases and J by 2 bases, with 11 bases left in between. The CDR3 covers 14 residues.

The chain has TRBV18 and TRBJ2-2; tentatively, D is TRBD1 or TRBD2 (6 bases each). The V end lost 0 bases, the J end lost 1 base, and 9 bases lay between the germline ends. Germline V gene lookup returns CDR1 KGHSH and CDR2 LQKENI. The CDR3 sequence is 16 residues long. CDR3 sequence: CASSPPQGLNTGELFF. The CDR3 bases are TGTGCCAGCTCACCACCACAGGGACTGAACACCGGGGAGCTGTTTTTT.

This clone was counted once. The chain couples TRBV19 to TRBJ2-1, with D unclear. Trimming stripped 4 bases from V and 4 bases from J, with 2 bases between. This CDR3 has 11 amino acids. The germline V gene has CDR1 LNHDA and CDR2 SQIVND (reference sequence). CDR3 bases: TGTGCCAGTAGTACTTACAATGAGCAGTTCTTC. Residues: CASSTYNEQFF.

V and J are TRBV5-1 and TRBJ1-5, with D unclear. Trimming left V 0 bases short and J 4 bases short, with 8 bases between. CDR1 and CDR2 from the germline V gene are SGHRS and YFSETQ. The CDR3 contains 14 residues. CDR3 in amino acids: CASSLGSINQPQHF. The CDR3 DNA reads as TGCGCCAGCAGCTTGGGGTCGATTAATCAGCCCCAGCATTTT. The entire variable domain, with the rest obtained from reference TRBV5-1 and TRBJ1-5, is as follows: KAGVTQTPRYLIKTRGQQVTLSCSPISGHRSVSWYQQTPGQGLQFLFEYFSETQRNKGNFPGRFSGRQFSNSRSEMNVSTLELGDSALYLCASSLGSINQPQHFGDGTRLSIL.

This clone was counted between two and nine times. This rearrangement joins TRBV6-8 to TRBJ1-1; D unresolved. This CDR3 spans 14 amino acids. The germline gives CDR1 MNHGY, CDR2 SAAAGT. With 5 bases removed from V and 5 bases from J, the gap between germline ends came to 15 bases. CDR3 in DNA: TGTGCCAGCAGTGCGGGCTCCAGAGGGACTGAAGCTTTCTTT. As protein: CASSAGSRGTEAFF.

The J gene is TRBJ2-1, the V gene TRBV6-8; D may correspond to TRBD1 or TRBD2 (6 bases each). The CDR3 spans 18 residues. Germline V CDR1 and CDR2: MNHGY, SAAAGT. The V end was cut by 7 bases, the J end by 4 bases, with 26 bases between. The CDR3 region has the DNA TGTGCCAGCACCCCTGCGGGACAAAAAATAGGGGCTTACAATGAGCAGTTCTTC. It is translated as CASTPAGQKIGAYNEQFF.

Relative to its sample, this clone is large (0.1 to 1%). J is TRBJ1-4 and V is TRBV5-1; a possible D gene is TRBD1 (6 bases). Germline CDR1 SGHRS, CDR2 YFSETQ. There are 16 residues in the CDR3. The germline V and J ends were trimmed by 3 bases and 3 bases, with 15 bases remaining between them. The CDR3 here is CASSSLPTGSNEKLFF. For the CDR3, the DNA is TGCGCCAGCAGCTCCCTTCCGACAGGCTCTAATGAAAAACTGTTTTTT.

J is TRBJ1-4 and V is TRBV28; no definite D call. CDR1 is MDHEN and CDR2 is SYDVKM in the germline V gene. Trimming took off 6 bases at V and 0 bases at J, with 20 bases between the two ends. The CDR3 is made up of 18 amino acids. The CDR3 bases are TGTGCCAGCAGGATCCGAGGCCCCCCCTTTGCAACTAATGAAAAACTGTTTTTT. Translated: CASRIRGPPFATNEKLFF.

Only a few counts were recorded for this clone. J is TRBJ2-7 and V is TRBV28; perhaps TRBD2 as D (6 bases). Looked up from germline, CDR1 is MDHEN and CDR2 is SYDVKM. The V gene lost 2 bases and the J gene lost 4 bases, with 6 bases spanning the gap. The CDR3 consists of 12 residues. The CDR3 sequence is CASSLAGYEQYF. The CDR3 coding sequence is TGTGCCAGCAGTTTAGCGGGGTACGAGCAGTACTTC.

This chain connects TRBV15 to TRBJ1-1; D is unresolved. CDR1 and CDR2 (germline): LNHNV, YYDKDF (reference sequence). CDR3 length equals 15 residues. Trimming removed 1 base at V and 3 bases at J, with 12 bases between. The CDR3, as DNA: TGTGCCACCAGCAGAGGTGGCAGAAGCTACACTGAAGCTTTCTTT. Encoded protein: CATSRGGRSYTEAFF.

This sequence joins TRBV19 and TRBJ1-4; unclear D gene. Germline values: CDR1 LNHDA, CDR2 SQIVND (reference sequence). The CDR3 is 13 residues long. V lost 5 bases and J 6 bases, leaving 10 bases between the germline ends. Written as DNA, the CDR3 is TGTGCCAGTAGTGGGAGTCTGTATGAAAAACTGTTTTTT. Translation: CASSGSLYEKLFF. Looking up the rest from reference TRBV19 and TRBJ1-4 gives the full variable domain: DGGITQSPKYLFRKEGQNVTLSCEQNLNHDAMYWYRQDPGQGLRLIYYSQIVNDFQKGDIAEGYSVSREKKESFPLTVTSAQKNPTAFYLCASSGSLYEKLFFGSGTQLSVL.

By proportion, this clone is large. The chain has TRBV11-3 and TRBJ2-3; D is possibly TRBD1 or TRBD2 (5 bases each). The length of the CDR3 is 18 residues. V lost 4 bases and J lost 1, with 21 bases in between. CDR1 is SGHNT and CDR2 is YENEEA in the germline V gene. CDR3 in amino acids: CASSSGTARGRGTDTQYF. CDR3 bases: TGTGCCAGCAGCTCGGGAACCGCTAGGGGCCGTGGCACAGATACGCAGTATTTT.

This clone has only a few counts. The chain is built from TRBV7-6 and TRBJ1-5; D possibly corresponds to TRBD1 (6 bases). Germline CDR1 is SGHVS and CDR2 is FNYEAQ. The CDR3 runs 14 residues. Trimming took off 4 bases at V and 10 bases at J, with 17 bases between the two ends. This CDR3 reads CASSSDRWDLPQHF. Written as DNA, the CDR3 is TGTGCCAGCAGCTCCGACAGGTGGGATCTTCCCCAGCATTTT.

The V and J genes are TRBV11-3 and TRBJ2-1; TRBD2 aligns across 11 bases. Per germline, CDR1 SGHNT and CDR2 YENEEA. This CDR3 is built from 15 residues. The ends lost 3 bases at V and 4 bases at J; junction bases unmatched: 2. CDR3 loop: CASSFGTSGYNEQFF. CDR3 bases: TGTGCCAGCAGCTTTGGGACTAGCGGTTACAATGAGCAGTTCTTC.

This clone has only a few counts. This chain connects TRBV6-8 to TRBJ2-2; 11 bases are a match to TRBD2. The CDR3 loop spans 16 amino acids. In germline, CDR1 is MNHGY, CDR2 SAAAGT. V shed 7 bases and J 1 base; nucleotides not matched to a gene: 5. The CDR3 coding sequence is TGTGCCAGCACAGAACTAGCGGGAGTGAACACCGGGGAGCTGTTTTTT. Translated, it gives CASTELAGVNTGELFF.

In this sample, this clone is large. The rearrangement joins TRBV28 to TRBJ1-1; D is undetermined. This CDR3 spans 16 amino acids. CDR1 is MDHEN and CDR2 is SYDVKM in the germline V gene. V was clipped by 7 bases and J by 0 bases, with 18 bases between them. CDR3 sequence reads: CASISSVGMMNTEAFF. For the CDR3, the DNA is TGTGCCAGCATCTCTTCAGTGGGGATGATGAACACTGAAGCTTTCTTT.

The chain uses TRBV9 and TRBJ2-7; TRBD1 aligns across 7 bases. With 5 bases clipped from V and 6 bases from J, the junction kept 8 bases outside the gene matches. CDR3 length equals 13 residues. The germline V gene has CDR1 SGDLS and CDR2 YYNGEE. CDR3 protein: CASSGQGVREQYF. The CDR3 DNA sequence: TGTGCCAGCAGTGGGCAGGGGGTGCGCGAGCAGTACTTC.

By share, this clone counts as medium-sized. The gene calls are TRBV11-3 and TRBJ2-3; 7 bases agree with TRBD2. Per the germline V gene, CDR1 is SGHNT and CDR2 is YENEEA. The CDR3 covers 15 residues. The trim removed 1 base at V and 5 bases at J, leaving 6 bases unmatched. The CDR3 sequence: CASSLGGRAVDTQYF. The CDR3 DNA reads as TGTGCCAGCAGCTTAGGAGGGAGGGCCGTAGATACGCAGTATTTT.

A few counts support this clone. V usage is TRBV6-1 and J usage is TRBJ2-1, with 7 bases matching TRBD2. Trimming removed 0 bases from V and 7 bases from J; junction bases left unmatched: 9. The CDR3 has 16 residues. Per the germline V gene, CDR1 is MNHNS and CDR2 is SASEGT. DNA for the CDR3: TGTGCCAGCAGTGAAGCTAAGGCTAGCGGCTTAAATGAGCAGTTCTTC. Protein sequence: CASSEAKASGLNEQFF.

There are a few counts of this clone. The junction does not match germline at one end; this may be a read error. The chain has TRBV9 and TRBJ1-1, with 7 nucleotides matching TRBD1. The CDR3 runs 14 residues. Germline assignment: CDR1 SGDLS and CDR2 YYNGEE. CDR3 region: CASSVGGFNTEAFF. The CDR3 bases are TGTGCCAGCAGTGTAGGGGGCTTTAACACTGAAGCTTTCTTT.

This clone rates as medium-sized (0.01 to 0.1%). The chain recombines TRBV6-8 with TRBJ2-2; 13 bases match TRBD2. CDR3 size: 14 residues. The germline V gene has CDR1 MNHGY and CDR2 SAAAGT. V lost 6 bases and J lost 7; bases outside the gene matches: 2. The CDR3 sequence is CASRLAGGIGELFF. CDR3 DNA: TGTGCCAGCAGACTAGCGGGGGGGATCGGGGAGCTGTTTTTT.